The 25 T cell receptor beta chains below were found in one sample sequenced in a study of T cells in Graves' hyperthyroidism and ophthalmopathy. RNA transcripts yielded amplified TCR beta CDR3 regions. The TCR CDR3 first-round RT-PCR relied on the HTBI primer set. TCRdb independently ran MiXCR on the multiplex PCR reads; one entry per CDR3 protein. The data hold about 400,000 distinct CDR3 sequences, with 14% to 15% observed a single time. The sequenced sample was blood. The receptors were gathered from a woman aged 25 to 39 with Graves' hyperthyroidism.

This clonotype came up many times. The V call is TRBV11-2, the J call TRBJ2-5; D is unclear. The CDR3 runs to 11 residues. Per germline, CDR1 SGHAT and CDR2 FQNNGV. V was trimmed by 5 bases and J by 5 bases, leaving 6 bases between them. CDR3 loop: CASSDSETQYF. The CDR3 bases are TGTGCCAGCAGCGATTCGGAGACCCAGTACTTC.

This clonotype showed up just a few times. The chain recombines TRBV6-1 with TRBJ2-7; maybe TRBD1 (6 bases). The CDR3 spans 13 residues. Germline CDR1 reads MNHNS; CDR2 reads SASEGT. V shed 4 bases and J shed 2 bases, with 9 bases lying between them. The CDR3 DNA is TGTGCCAGCAGTGCCCAGGGGCCCTACGAGCAGTACTTC. This codes for CASSAQGPYEQYF.

This clonotype was observed a few times. The V gene is TRBV7-9, the J gene TRBJ1-2; 8 nucleotides match TRBD1. V was clipped by 4 bases and J by 4 bases; unmatched bases: 29. The germline gives CDR1 SEHNR, CDR2 FQNEAQ (reference sequence). The CDR3 has 22 residues. The CDR3 region is CASSSRVVDRDIGTVQIYGYTF. CDR3 nucleotide sequence: TGTGCCAGCAGCTCGAGGGTGGTGGACAGGGATATCGGGACCGTTCAAATCTATGGCTACACCTTC.

This clonotype was seen only a few times. The V and J genes are TRBV29-1 and TRBJ2-7; 7 positions match TRBD1. The V segment lost 6 bases and the J segment 3 bases; nucleotides outside the gene matches: 8. Germline V gives CDR1 SQVTM, CDR2 ANQGSEA. The CDR3 sequence is 13 residues long. The DNA for the CDR3 is TGCAGCGTAACGGACAGGCGCTACTACGAGCAGTACTTC. It encodes CSVTDRRYYEQYF.

The rearrangement links TRBV19 to TRBJ1-2; TRBD1 matches 7 bases. CDR3 size: 15 residues. Germline CDR1 LNHDA, CDR2 SQIVND (reference sequence). The ends lost 6 bases at V and 2 bases at J; junction bases unmatched: 9. CDR3 sequence: CASRSSPTGNYGYTF. For the CDR3, the DNA is TGTGCCAGTAGAAGTTCCCCGACAGGGAACTATGGCTACACCTTC.

This clonotype was counted ten times or more. The V gene is TRBV20-1, the J gene TRBJ2-3; D perhaps matches TRBD2 (7 bases). This CDR3 has 15 amino acids. V was trimmed by 6 bases and J by 4 bases, leaving 20 bases between them. CDR1 is DFQATT and CDR2 is SNEGSKA in the germline V gene (reference sequence). The DNA of the CDR3 is TGCAGTGCCCCACGGGCCGGAGGGGGGGCAGATACGCAGTATTTT. Encoded protein: CSAPRAGGGADTQYF.

This chain's CDR3 is CASSPISGSSYNEQFF. The CDR3 DNA follows: TGTGCCAGCAGCCCCATTAGCGGGAGCTCCTACAATGAGCAGTTCTTC. The chain combines TRBV7-6 with TRBJ2-1; 9 bases map to TRBD2. V was clipped by 5 bases and J by 0 bases; unmatched bases: 5. CDR1 is SGHVS and CDR2 is FNYEAQ in the germline V gene. The CDR3 contains 16 residues.

This chain joins TRBV7-9 and TRBJ2-7, with D possibly TRBD1 on 6 matching bases. Germline loops: CDR1 SEHNR, CDR2 FQNEAQ (reference sequence). There are 15 residues in the CDR3. V shed 0 bases and J shed 4 bases, with 13 bases lying between them. This chain's CDR3 is CASSLAWGPRYEQYF. CDR3 DNA sequence: TGTGCCAGCAGCTTAGCGTGGGGGCCTCGGTACGAGCAGTACTTC. Filled out from reference TRBV7-9 and TRBJ2-7, the complete variable domain reads DTGVSQNPRHKITKRGQNVTFRCDPISEHNRLYWYRQTLGQGPEFLTYFQNEAQLEKSRLLSDRFSAERPKGSFSTLEIQRTEQGDSAMYLCASSLAWGPRYEQYFGPGTRLTVT.

The V and J genes are TRBV20-1 and TRBJ2-7; tentative D call: TRBD1 (5 bases). Germline V gene data show CDR1 as DFQATT and CDR2 as SNEGSKA (reference sequence). The CDR3 loop spans 15 amino acids. Trimming took off 0 bases at V and 2 bases at J, with 14 bases between the two ends. The CDR3 DNA follows: TGCAGTGCTAGAGATGGGGCAGGATTTACCTACGAGCAGTACTTC. This translates into CSARDGAGFTYEQYF.

This clonotype has only a few counts. The chain couples TRBV20-1 to TRBJ2-7; D unclear. The CDR3 is made up of 13 amino acids. The V and J ends lost 2 bases and 3 bases respectively, with 11 bases between them. Germline V lookup: CDR1 DFQATT, CDR2 SNEGSKA (reference sequence). CDR3 nucleotide sequence: TGCAGTGCTAGACGGCAGGACCGCTACGAGCAGTACTTC. Protein product: CSARRQDRYEQYF.

A few counts support this clonotype. This rearrangement joins TRBV19 to TRBJ2-1, with 9 bases matching TRBD2. V was clipped by 6 bases and J by 8 bases; unmatched bases: 8. The CDR3 has 14 amino acids. CDR1 and CDR2 (germline): LNHDA, SQIVND (reference sequence). The CDR3 nucleotides are TGTGCCAGTAGGGCCTCCGGGACTAGCTATGAGCAGTTCTTC. This translates into CASRASGTSYEQFF.

Many counts were recorded for this clonotype. The gene calls are TRBV29-1 and TRBJ2-7; TRBD2 agrees at 7 bases. The junction had 3 bases not matched to a gene; V was cut back by 4 bases and J by 3 bases. The CDR3 loop spans 12 amino acids. Germline V CDR1 and CDR2: SQVTM, ANQGSEA. This chain's CDR3 is CSVVASGYEQYF. The CDR3 nucleotides read TGCAGCGTTGTCGCTAGCGGCTACGAGCAGTACTTC.

This clonotype has just a few counts. The V and J genes are TRBV30 and TRBJ1-2; no firm D call. Germline CDR1 GTSNPN, CDR2 SVGIG (reference sequence). The V and J ends lost 0 bases and 8 bases respectively, with 13 bases between them. The CDR3 is made up of 13 amino acids. The CDR3 here is CAWSVLAGRGYTF. The DNA of the CDR3 is TGTGCCTGGAGTGTACTAGCAGGAAGGGGCTACACCTTC.

A few counts support this clonotype. The genes are TRBV28 and TRBJ2-7, with 9 bases fitting TRBD1. With V trimmed by 7 bases and J by 4 bases, 14 bases remained unmatched. The germline V gene has CDR1 MDHEN and CDR2 SYDVKM. The length of the CDR3 is 16 residues. As DNA, the CDR3 is TGTGCCAGCACCTATACCCTCGGACAGGGGAGATACGAGCAGTACTTC. It translates to CASTYTLGQGRYEQYF.

This clonotype was seen ten or more times. The chain combines TRBV27 with TRBJ2-7; 8 nucleotides agree with TRBD2. The CDR3 has 16 amino acids. The ends lost 6 bases at V and 6 bases at J; junction bases unmatched: 16. CDR1 and CDR2 (germline): MNHEY, SMNVEV (reference sequence). As DNA, the CDR3 is TGTGCCAGCAGACGCAGTAGCGGGACACCCCCTAGCGAGCAGTACTTC. Amino acid sequence: CASRRSSGTPPSEQYF.

Worth noting for this clonotype: This may come from a read error, since a much larger clone is one base off. The chain has TRBV6-2 or TRBV6-3 and TRBJ1-3; unclear D gene. There are 17 residues in the CDR3. Germline CDR1 reads MNHEY; CDR2 reads SVGEGT. CDR3 nucleotides: TGTGCCAGCAGCAAACCCCTCGTGGTAGACTCTGGAAACACCACATATTTT. Protein sequence: CASSKPLVVDSGNTTYF.

This chain links TRBV3-1 with TRBJ2-5; 10 nucleotides align to TRBD2. Per germline, CDR1 LGHDT and CDR2 YNNKEL (reference sequence). V shed 1 base, J shed 1 base, and the junction held 6 bases outside the gene matches. The CDR3 spans 17 residues. CDR3 in DNA: TGTGCCAGCAGCCAAGGGACTAGCGGAAGGATCCAAGAGACCCAGTACTTC. Its protein product is CASSQGTSGRIQETQYF.

The chain uses TRBV7-9 and TRBJ2-5; TRBD1 is a possible D gene (5 bases). V lost 2 bases and J 2 bases, leaving 9 bases between the germline ends. Per germline, CDR1 SEHNR and CDR2 FQNEAQ (reference sequence). This CDR3 contains 14 residues. The CDR3 nucleotides are TGTGCCAGCAGCTTAAGCCAGGGACAAGAGACCCAGTACTTC. Translated, it gives CASSLSQGQETQYF.

This clonotype was counted only a few times. The V call is TRBV19, the J call TRBJ1-5; D is unresolved. This CDR3 comprises 16 residues. Germline lookup yields CDR1 LNHDA and CDR2 SQIVND (reference sequence). Trimming stripped 5 bases from V and 0 bases from J, with 14 bases between. The CDR3 DNA sequence: TGTGCCAGTAGTCGTGCGAGAGCTTATAGCAATCAGCCCCAGCATTTT. Translating it yields CASSRARAYSNQPQHF.

The genes are TRBV20-1 and TRBJ2-2, with 7 bases fitting TRBD1. The germline V gene has CDR1 DFQATT and CDR2 SNEGSKA (reference sequence). The CDR3 consists of 13 residues. The junction had 1 base not matched to a gene; V was cut back by 6 bases and J by 0 bases. The CDR3 coding sequence is TGCAGTGCGGACAGGACGAACACCGGGGAGCTGTTTTTT. Its translation: CSADRTNTGELFF.

This clonotype was found many times. The rearrangement links TRBV28 to TRBJ1-2, with D possibly being TRBD1 (5 bases). The germline CDR1 and CDR2 sequences are MDHEN and SYDVKM. The CDR3 contains 12 residues. V lost 11 bases and J 3 bases, leaving 13 bases between the germline ends. The CDR3 loop reads CAARGDDYGYTF. Written as DNA, the CDR3 is TGTGCCGCGCGGGGGGACGACTATGGCTACACCTTC.

At least ten counts were recorded for this clonotype. The chain recombines TRBV7-9 with TRBJ2-3; no clear D. Germline CDR1 is SEHNR and CDR2 is FQNEAQ (reference sequence). CDR3 length: 12 residues. Trimming removed 5 bases from V and 5 bases from J, with 8 bases in between. The CDR3, as DNA: TGTGCCAGCAGCCCACGCGGAGATACGCAGTATTTT. Protein product: CASSPRGDTQYF.

This clonotype showed up many times. The chain recombines TRBV3-1 with TRBJ2-5; TRBD2 matches at 9 bases. The V and J ends lost 4 bases and 5 bases, in that order; junction bases with no gene match: 8. The V gene's germline CDR1 is LGHDT and CDR2 YNNKEL (reference sequence). The CDR3 sequence is 15 residues long. CDR3 sequence (DNA): TGTGCCAGCAGCCTCGTCGGAGCGGGAGGTGAGACCCAGTACTTC. Its protein is CASSLVGAGGETQYF.

V usage is TRBV6-2 or TRBV6-3 and J usage is TRBJ2-5; TRBD1 or TRBD2 may be the D gene (6 bases each). Germline V gives CDR1 MNHEY, CDR2 SVGEGT. Trimming removed 4 bases from V and 3 bases from J, with 15 bases in between. This CDR3 is 15 amino acids long. CDR3 loop: CASSSTGRTEETQYF. CDR3 DNA sequence: TGTGCCAGCAGTTCGACGGGGAGGACAGAAGAGACCCAGTACTTC.

Ten or more counts support this clonotype. This chain joins TRBV4-1 and TRBJ2-1; 7 bases map to TRBD2. V lost 1 base and J lost 1; bases outside the gene matches: 10. This CDR3 contains 18 residues. The V gene's germline CDR1 is MGHRA and CDR2 YSYEKL. The CDR3 DNA sequence: TGCGCCAGCAGCCAAGTAGACGCGGGAGTTGCGTCCTACAATGAGCAGTTCTTC. This encodes CASSQVDAGVASYNEQFF.